This is a list of T cell receptor beta chains from one sample in a study of T-cell reconstitution after alpha-beta-depleted transplantation in children. TCRdb recomputed calls from the PCR reads with MiXCR, one row per CDR3 protein. This sample carries some 310,000 distinct CDR3 sequences, 23% of them seen once, and the ten largest clones take approximately 11%. Specimen: PBMCs, mostly from graft donor cells, collected 180 days after TCRalphabeta/CD19-depleted stem cell transplant. These receptors all stem from a male patient aged 10 to 17 who had a stem cell transplant for acute lymphoblastic leukemia, so the T cells may come from the graft donor. Both conserved end residues are part of each CDR3. D genes are given only for firm matches. A clone size is listed for some rows: how often the clone was seen (once, few, many), or a class if it is expanded.

>.|TRBV5-1|.|TRBJ2-3
CASSLGRGLSTDTQYF
TGCGCCAGCAGCTTGGGGCGGGGACTTAGCACAGATACGCAGTATTTT
>few|TRBV12-3/TRBV12-4|TRBD1|TRBJ1-5
CASSLVGGGGNQPQHF
TGTGCCAGCAGTTTAGTAGGGGGCGGGGGCAATCAGCCCCAGCATTTT
>.|TRBV2|.|TRBJ2-3
CASSARHHFTDTQYF
TGTGCCAGCAGTGCCCGGCACCACTTCACAGATACGCAGTATTTT
>.|TRBV19|TRBD2|TRBJ2-3
CASNGRTDTQYF
TGTGCCAGTAACGGGAGGACAGATACGCAGTATTTT
>.|TRBV20-1|.|TRBJ2-7
CSAREGSPGYEQYF
TGCAGTGCTAGAGAGGGGTCTCCCGGCTACGAGCAGTACTTC
>.|TRBV28|TRBD1|TRBJ2-1
CASSFRGLGLTNNEQFF
TGTGCCAGCAGCTTCAGGGGGCTTGGACTCACTAACAATGAGCAGTTCTTC
>.|TRBV11-2|TRBD2|TRBJ2-5
CASSPLPGLTKETQYF
TGTGCCAGCAGCCCCCTTCCGGGACTAACTAAAGAGACCCAGTACTTC
>few|TRBV7-6|TRBD1|TRBJ1-4
CASSSPYRGNEKLFF
TGTGCCAGCAGCTCGCCGTACAGGGGAAATGAAAAACTGTTTTTT
>.|TRBV19|TRBD1|TRBJ1-5
CASADREEGQPQHF
TGTGCCAGTGCCGACAGGGAAGAGGGACAGCCCCAGCATTTT
>few|TRBV4-1|.|TRBJ2-3
CASSQEGFNTDTQYF
TGCGCCAGCAGCCAAGAAGGATTCAACACAGATACGCAGTATTTT
>.|TRBV20-1|.|TRBJ2-3
CSARDQGYADTQYF
TGCAGTGCTAGAGATCAGGGTTATGCAGATACGCAGTATTTT
>.|TRBV12-3/TRBV12-4|.|TRBJ1-1
CASVGKGNMNTEAFF
TGTGCCAGCGTGGGAAAAGGTAATATGAACACTGAAGCTTTCTTT
>many|TRBV5-1|TRBD2|TRBJ2-7
CASSWREGEQYF
TGCGCCAGCAGCTGGCGGGAGGGGGAGCAGTACTTC
>few|TRBV7-9|TRBD1|TRBJ2-4
CASSRGTGLAKNIQYF
TGTGCCAGCAGCAGGGGGACAGGGCTAGCCAAAAACATTCAGTACTTC
>.|TRBV7-6|.|TRBJ2-7
CASSLRTGYEQYF
TGTGCCAGCAGCTTGCGGACTGGTTACGAGCAGTACTTC
>.|TRBV7-9|TRBD1|TRBJ2-7
CASSGTGLYEQYF
TGTGCCAGCTCCGGGACAGGCCTCTACGAGCAGTACTTC
>few|TRBV6-2/TRBV6-3|TRBD1|TRBJ1-6
CASRRPQGAGNSPLHF
TGTGCCAGCAGGCGTCCACAGGGGGCCGGAAATTCACCCCTCCACTTT